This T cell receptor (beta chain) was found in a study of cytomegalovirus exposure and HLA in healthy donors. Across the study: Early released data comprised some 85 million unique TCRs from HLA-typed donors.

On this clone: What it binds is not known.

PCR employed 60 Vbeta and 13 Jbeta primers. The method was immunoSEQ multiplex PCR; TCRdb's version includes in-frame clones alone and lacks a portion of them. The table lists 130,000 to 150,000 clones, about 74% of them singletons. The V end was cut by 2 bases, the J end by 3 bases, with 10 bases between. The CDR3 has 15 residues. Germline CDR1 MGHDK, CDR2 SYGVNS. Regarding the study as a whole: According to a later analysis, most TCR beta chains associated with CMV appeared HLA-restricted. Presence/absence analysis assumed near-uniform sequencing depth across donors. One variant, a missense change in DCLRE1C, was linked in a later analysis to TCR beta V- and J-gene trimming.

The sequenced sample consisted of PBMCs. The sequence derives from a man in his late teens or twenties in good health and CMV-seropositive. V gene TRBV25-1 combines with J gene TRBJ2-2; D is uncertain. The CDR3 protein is CASSELGPDTGELFF. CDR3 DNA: TGTGCCAGCAGTGAACTCGGTCCGGACACCGGGGAGCTGTTTTTT. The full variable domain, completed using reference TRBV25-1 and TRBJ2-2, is EADIYQTPRYLVIGTGKKITLECSQTMGHDKMYWYQQDPGMELHLIHYSYGVNSTEKGDLSSESTVSRIRTEHFPLTLESARPSHTSQYLCASSELGPDTGELFFGEGSRLTVL.